Listed below are T cell receptor beta chains from one sample, sequenced in a study of Ad26.COV2.S vaccination and SARS-CoV-2 variants. Sequencing used immunoSEQ multiplex PCR; TCRdb keeps in-frame clones, though not all of them. The top ten hold about 1.7% of the sample, which has roughly 400,000 clones, approximately 90% seen once. The specimen was peripheral blood, collected in a trial of Ad26.COV2.S vaccine versus placebo. All receptors derive from a person between 18 and 60 years old who received the Ad26.COV2.S COVID-19 vaccine or a placebo. Each CDR3 is given with its conserved first and last residue. Each record gives: J gene, clone size, V gene, D gene, CDR3 protein, CDR3 DNA. The D gene is left open where the match is weak. The listing skips clone size in some rows; elsewhere it reads once, few, many or a size class.

J gene: TRBJ1-2
clone size: few
V gene: TRBV18
D gene: TRBD1
CDR3 protein: CASSSRDRATIAGYTF
CDR3 DNA: TGTGCCAGCTCATCCCGGGACAGGGCAACGATCGCGGGCTACACCTTC

J gene: TRBJ1-2
clone size: NA
V gene: TRBV4-3
D gene: NA
CDR3 protein: CASSQEGAYGYTF
CDR3 DNA: TGCGCCAGCAGCCAGGAAGGGGCCTATGGCTACACCTTC

J gene: TRBJ2-7
clone size: NA
V gene: TRBV27
D gene: NA
CDR3 protein: CASSPTGSEQYF
CDR3 DNA: TGTGCCAGCAGTCCCACGGGGAGCGAGCAGTACTTC

J gene: TRBJ2-1
clone size: NA
V gene: TRBV14
D gene: NA
CDR3 protein: CASSQDRGNPYNEQFF
CDR3 DNA: TGTGCCAGCAGCCAAGATCGCGGGAACCCCTACAATGAGCAGTTCTTC

J gene: TRBJ1-1
clone size: NA
V gene: TRBV28
D gene: TRBD1
CDR3 protein: CASSRQGAQKRAFF
CDR3 DNA: TGTGCCAGCAGCCGACAGGGGGCCCAGAAGAGAGCTTTCTTT

J gene: TRBJ2-1
clone size: few
V gene: TRBV25-1
D gene: NA
CDR3 protein: CASSTTGFYNEQFF
CDR3 DNA: TGTGCCAGCAGTACTACAGGGTTCTACAATGAGCAGTTCTTC

J gene: TRBJ2-6
clone size: NA
V gene: TRBV5-5
D gene: NA
CDR3 protein: CASSLAIGVAVLTF
CDR3 DNA: TGTGCCAGCAGCTTGGCGATTGGGGTGGCCGTCCTGACTTTC

J gene: TRBJ1-6
clone size: NA
V gene: TRBV5-4
D gene: NA
CDR3 protein: CASSLVGSPLHF
CDR3 DNA: TGTGCCAGCAGCTTGGTAGGTTCACCCCTCCACTTT

J gene: TRBJ2-1
clone size: NA
V gene: TRBV19
D gene: NA
CDR3 protein: CASQVDVAYNEQFF
CDR3 DNA: TGTGCCAGTCAAGTTGACGTAGCCTACAATGAGCAGTTCTTC

J gene: TRBJ2-2
clone size: once
V gene: TRBV7-7
D gene: NA
CDR3 protein: CASSLIPHLLLGSDGELFF
CDR3 DNA: TGTGCCAGCAGCTTAATACCCCACCTTCTACTGGGGTCGGACGGGGAGCTGTTTTTT

J gene: TRBJ1-3
clone size: NA
V gene: TRBV7-2
D gene: TRBD1
CDR3 protein: CASSLVQGAQGNTIYF
CDR3 DNA: TGTGCCAGCAGCTTAGTACAGGGGGCGCAAGGAAACACCATATATTTT

J gene: TRBJ1-5
clone size: NA
V gene: TRBV25-1
D gene: TRBD1
CDR3 protein: CASTAGGSQPQHF
CDR3 DNA: TGTGCCAGCACGGCAGGGGGAAGCCAGCCCCAGCATTTT

J gene: TRBJ2-3
clone size: NA
V gene: TRBV6-4
D gene: NA
CDR3 protein: CASSATTGAIGTQYF
CDR3 DNA: TGTGCCAGCAGTGCCACGACCGGGGCGATCGGTACGCAGTATTTT

J gene: TRBJ2-5
clone size: NA
V gene: TRBV7-9
D gene: NA
CDR3 protein: CASSLGGVETQYF
CDR3 DNA: TGTGCCAGCAGCTTAGGAGGGGTAGAGACCCAGTACTTC

J gene: TRBJ1-6
clone size: NA
V gene: TRBV19
D gene: NA
CDR3 protein: CASSIGRSSYNSPLHF
CDR3 DNA: TGTGCCAGTAGTATTGGTAGGAGCTCCTATAATTCACCCCTCCACTTT

J gene: TRBJ1-5
clone size: NA
V gene: TRBV6-1
D gene: TRBD1
CDR3 protein: CASSEQTGVSQPQHF
CDR3 DNA: TGTGCCAGCAGTGAGCAGACAGGGGTTAGTCAGCCCCAGCATTTT

J gene: TRBJ2-5
clone size: NA
V gene: TRBV7-2
D gene: NA
CDR3 protein: CASSLMGSQGETQYF
CDR3 DNA: TGTGCCAGCAGCTTAATGGGCAGCCAAGGGGAGACCCAGTACTTC

J gene: TRBJ1-3
clone size: NA
V gene: TRBV6-5
D gene: NA
CDR3 protein: CASSYPPSLDGNTIYF
CDR3 DNA: TGTGCCAGCAGTTACCCCCCCAGTCTGGATGGAAACACCATATATTTT

J gene: TRBJ2-5
clone size: NA
V gene: TRBV28
D gene: TRBD2
CDR3 protein: CASSRPGLGSETQYF
CDR3 DNA: TGTGCCAGCAGCCGACCGGGACTAGGGTCCGAGACCCAGTACTTC

J gene: TRBJ2-1
clone size: NA
V gene: TRBV10-1
D gene: NA
CDR3 protein: CASSGQANEQFF
CDR3 DNA: TGCGCCAGCAGCGGACAAGCAAATGAGCAGTTCTTC

J gene: TRBJ1-1
clone size: NA
V gene: TRBV10-3
D gene: NA
CDR3 protein: CAISDEWDTEAFF
CDR3 DNA: TGTGCCATCAGTGATGAATGGGACACTGAAGCTTTCTTT

J gene: TRBJ1-4
clone size: NA
V gene: TRBV10-3
D gene: NA
CDR3 protein: CAISPAQGSNEKLFF
CDR3 DNA: TGTGCCATCAGTCCCGCCCAGGGTTCTAATGAAAAACTGTTTTTT

J gene: TRBJ2-5
clone size: NA
V gene: TRBV5-5
D gene: TRBD2
CDR3 protein: CASSLVLGLAGETQYF
CDR3 DNA: TGTGCCAGCAGCTTGGTTTTAGGACTAGCGGGGGAGACCCAGTACTTC

J gene: TRBJ1-2
clone size: NA
V gene: TRBV4-1
D gene: NA
CDR3 protein: CASSQDLRYGYTF
CDR3 DNA: TGCGCCAGCAGCCAAGATTTACGGTATGGCTACACCTTC

J gene: TRBJ2-3
clone size: NA
V gene: TRBV30
D gene: TRBD2
CDR3 protein: CAWTGTRSGTQYF
CDR3 DNA: TGTGCCTGGACCGGGACTAGAAGCGGTACGCAGTATTTT

J gene: TRBJ2-1
clone size: NA
V gene: TRBV5-8
D gene: TRBD2
CDR3 protein: CASSLGLAGPNEQFF
CDR3 DNA: TGTGCCAGCAGCTTGGGACTAGCGGGGCCCAATGAGCAGTTCTTC

J gene: TRBJ2-7
clone size: NA
V gene: TRBV27
D gene: NA
CDR3 protein: CASSLGWLPTYEQYF
CDR3 DNA: TGTGCCAGCAGTTTAGGGTGGCTGCCCACCTACGAGCAGTACTTC

J gene: TRBJ2-5
clone size: NA
V gene: TRBV7-9
D gene: NA
CDR3 protein: CASSSWGETQYF
CDR3 DNA: TGTGCCAGCAGCTCCTGGGGGGAGACCCAGTACTTC

J gene: TRBJ2-6
clone size: NA
V gene: TRBV28
D gene: TRBD1
CDR3 protein: CASSQRGTGGSGANVLTF
CDR3 DNA: TGTGCCAGCAGCCAGAGAGGGACAGGGGGCTCTGGGGCCAACGTCCTGACTTTC

J gene: TRBJ1-1
clone size: NA
V gene: TRBV9
D gene: NA
CDR3 protein: CASSVEGLNTEAFF
CDR3 DNA: TGTGCCAGCAGCGTAGAGGGTCTGAACACTGAAGCTTTCTTT

J gene: TRBJ1-6
clone size: NA
V gene: TRBV11-2
D gene: TRBD1
CDR3 protein: CASSSVTGSPLHF
CDR3 DNA: TGTGCCAGCAGCTCGGTGACAGGGTCACCCCTCCACTTT

J gene: TRBJ1-4
clone size: NA
V gene: TRBV29-1
D gene: TRBD1
CDR3 protein: CSATGVQGEKLFF
CDR3 DNA: TGCAGCGCAACAGGGGTGCAGGGTGAAAAACTGTTTTTT

J gene: TRBJ2-5
clone size: NA
V gene: TRBV11-3
D gene: TRBD1
CDR3 protein: CASSISGTGGIETQYF
CDR3 DNA: TGTGCCAGCAGCATCTCCGGGACAGGGGGCATCGAGACCCAGTACTTC

J gene: TRBJ1-4
clone size: NA
V gene: TRBV7-9
D gene: TRBD1
CDR3 protein: CASSVPRTGGRNEKLFF
CDR3 DNA: TGTGCCAGCAGCGTACCAAGGACAGGGGGCAGGAATGAAAAACTGTTTTTT

J gene: TRBJ2-5
clone size: NA
V gene: TRBV5-4
D gene: TRBD1
CDR3 protein: CASSPGTGRETQYF
CDR3 DNA: TGTGCCAGCAGCCCCGGGACAGGGCGAGAGACCCAGTACTTC

J gene: TRBJ2-2
clone size: once
V gene: TRBV9
D gene: NA
CDR3 protein: CASSVTAANTGELFF
CDR3 DNA: TGTGCCAGCAGCGTAACGGCGGCGAACACCGGGGAGCTGTTTTTT

J gene: TRBJ1-1
clone size: NA
V gene: TRBV5-4
D gene: NA
CDR3 protein: CASSFAGQPAEAFF
CDR3 DNA: TGTGCCAGCAGCTTTGCTGGACAGCCCGCTGAAGCTTTCTTT

J gene: TRBJ1-1
clone size: NA
V gene: TRBV7-9
D gene: NA
CDR3 protein: CASSLEGTANTEAFF
CDR3 DNA: TGTGCCAGCAGCTTAGAAGGGACGGCGAACACTGAAGCTTTCTTT

J gene: TRBJ1-4
clone size: NA
V gene: TRBV11-2
D gene: NA
CDR3 protein: CASSSQLTNEKLFF
CDR3 DNA: TGTGCCAGCAGCTCACAGCTTACTAATGAAAAACTGTTTTTT

J gene: TRBJ2-1
clone size: once
V gene: TRBV7-9
D gene: TRBD1
CDR3 protein: CASSLGQGPYNEQFF
CDR3 DNA: TGTGCCAGCAGCTTAGGACAGGGACCCTACAATGAGCAGTTCTTC

J gene: TRBJ1-4
clone size: NA
V gene: TRBV18
D gene: NA
CDR3 protein: CASSGQAANEKLFF
CDR3 DNA: TGTGCCAGCTCCGGGCAGGCGGCTAATGAAAAACTGTTTTTT

J gene: TRBJ2-3
clone size: NA
V gene: TRBV7-2
D gene: NA
CDR3 protein: CASSPGPSTDTQYF
CDR3 DNA: TGTGCCAGCAGCCCAGGCCCCTCCACAGATACGCAGTATTTT

J gene: TRBJ2-2
clone size: once
V gene: TRBV7-6
D gene: TRBD2
CDR3 protein: CASRKRGAGGELFF
CDR3 DNA: TGTGCCAGCAGAAAGCGGGGTGCGGGCGGGGAGCTGTTTTTT

J gene: TRBJ2-1
clone size: NA
V gene: TRBV30
D gene: NA
CDR3 protein: CAFLSEPSYNEQFF
CDR3 DNA: TGTGCCTTCCTGTCAGAGCCCTCCTACAATGAGCAGTTCTTC

J gene: TRBJ1-1
clone size: NA
V gene: TRBV4-2
D gene: NA
CDR3 protein: CASSQEGVGTEAFF
CDR3 DNA: TGTGCCAGCAGCCAAGAAGGGGTAGGCACTGAAGCTTTCTTT

J gene: TRBJ1-1
clone size: once
V gene: TRBV9
D gene: NA
CDR3 protein: CASSGPDSMNTEAFF
CDR3 DNA: TGTGCCAGCAGCGGGCCAGACAGCATGAACACTGAAGCTTTCTTT

J gene: TRBJ1-1
clone size: NA
V gene: TRBV7-2
D gene: NA
CDR3 protein: CASSFFTHEAFF
CDR3 DNA: TGTGCCAGCAGCTTCTTCACCCATGAAGCTTTCTTT

J gene: TRBJ1-6
clone size: NA
V gene: TRBV27
D gene: NA
CDR3 protein: CASSNMGRSYNSPLHF
CDR3 DNA: TGTGCCAGCAGCAACATGGGCCGCTCCTATAATTCACCCCTCCACTTT

J gene: TRBJ2-2
clone size: NA
V gene: TRBV7-9
D gene: NA
CDR3 protein: CASSLSGNTGELFF
CDR3 DNA: TGTGCCAGCAGCTTGTCAGGGAACACCGGGGAGCTGTTTTTT

J gene: TRBJ2-1
clone size: NA
V gene: TRBV19
D gene: NA
CDR3 protein: CASSIGQGVRNEQFF
CDR3 DNA: TGTGCCAGTAGTATCGGTCAGGGAGTTCGAAATGAGCAGTTCTTC

J gene: TRBJ1-2
clone size: NA
V gene: TRBV5-4
D gene: TRBD1
CDR3 protein: CASSSAKTGVIANYGYTF
CDR3 DNA: TGTGCCAGCAGCTCGGCCAAGACAGGGGTGATAGCTAACTATGGCTACACCTTC

J gene: TRBJ1-1
clone size: NA
V gene: TRBV3-1/TRBV3-2
D gene: NA
CDR3 protein: CASSQTRWIFF
CDR3 DNA: TGTGCCAGCAGCCAGACGCGGTGGATTTTCTTT

J gene: TRBJ2-7
clone size: NA
V gene: TRBV7-2
D gene: NA
CDR3 protein: CASRLTSYEQYF
CDR3 DNA: TGTGCCAGCAGACTAACTAGCTACGAGCAGTACTTC

J gene: TRBJ2-7
clone size: NA
V gene: TRBV7-8
D gene: TRBD1
CDR3 protein: CASSSQGVGEQYF
CDR3 DNA: TGTGCCAGCAGCTCACAGGGGGTCGGCGAGCAGTACTTC